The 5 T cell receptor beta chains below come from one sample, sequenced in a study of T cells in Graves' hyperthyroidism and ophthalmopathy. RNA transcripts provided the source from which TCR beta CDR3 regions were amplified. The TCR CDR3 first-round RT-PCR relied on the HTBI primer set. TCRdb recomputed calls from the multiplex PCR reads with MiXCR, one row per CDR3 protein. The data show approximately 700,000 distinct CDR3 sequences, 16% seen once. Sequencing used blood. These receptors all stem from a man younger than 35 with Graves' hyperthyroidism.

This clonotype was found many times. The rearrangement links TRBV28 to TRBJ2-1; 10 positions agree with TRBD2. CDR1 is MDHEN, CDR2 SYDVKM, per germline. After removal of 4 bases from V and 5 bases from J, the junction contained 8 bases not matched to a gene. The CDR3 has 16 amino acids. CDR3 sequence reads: CASSSIGLADHNEQFF. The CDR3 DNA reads TGTGCCAGCAGTTCCATCGGACTAGCGGACCACAATGAGCAGTTCTTC.

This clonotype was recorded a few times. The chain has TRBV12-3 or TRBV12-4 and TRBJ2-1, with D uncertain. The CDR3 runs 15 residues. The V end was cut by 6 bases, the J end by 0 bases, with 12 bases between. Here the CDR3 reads CASRDLPSSYNEQFF. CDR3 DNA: TGTGCCAGCAGGGACCTCCCGAGCTCCTACAATGAGCAGTTCTTC.

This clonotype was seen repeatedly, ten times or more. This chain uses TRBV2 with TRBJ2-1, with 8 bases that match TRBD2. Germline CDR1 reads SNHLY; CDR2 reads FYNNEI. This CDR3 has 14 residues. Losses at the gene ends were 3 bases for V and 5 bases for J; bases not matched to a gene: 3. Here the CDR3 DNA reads TGTGCCAGCAGTGACCCCGGGGGGGACAATGAGCAGTTCTTC. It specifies CASSDPGGDNEQFF.

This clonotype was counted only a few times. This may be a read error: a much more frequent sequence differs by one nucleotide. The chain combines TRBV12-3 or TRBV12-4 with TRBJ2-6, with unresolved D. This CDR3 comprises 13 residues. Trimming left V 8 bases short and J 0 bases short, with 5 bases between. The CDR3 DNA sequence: TGTGCCAGCTTCCACTCTGGGGCCAACGTCCTGACTTTC. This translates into CASFHSGANVLTF.

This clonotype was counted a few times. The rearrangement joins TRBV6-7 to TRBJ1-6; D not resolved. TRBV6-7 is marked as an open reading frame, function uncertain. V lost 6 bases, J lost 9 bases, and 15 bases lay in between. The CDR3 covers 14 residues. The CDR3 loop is CASRTRSLGSPLHF. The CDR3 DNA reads TGTGCCAGCAGGACAAGGTCGCTTGGTTCACCCCTCCACTTT.